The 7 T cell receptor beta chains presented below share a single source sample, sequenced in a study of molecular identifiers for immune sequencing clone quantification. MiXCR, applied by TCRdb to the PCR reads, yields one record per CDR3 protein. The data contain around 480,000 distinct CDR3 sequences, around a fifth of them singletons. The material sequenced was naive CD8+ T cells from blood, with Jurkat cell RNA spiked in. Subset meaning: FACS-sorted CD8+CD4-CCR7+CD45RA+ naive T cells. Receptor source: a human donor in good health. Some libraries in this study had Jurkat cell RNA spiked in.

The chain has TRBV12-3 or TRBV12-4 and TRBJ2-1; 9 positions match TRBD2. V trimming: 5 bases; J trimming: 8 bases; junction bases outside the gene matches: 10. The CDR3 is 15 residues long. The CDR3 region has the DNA TGTGCCAGCAGTCTTAGCGGGGGCCTAAGGGATGAGCAGTTCTTC. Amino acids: CASSLSGGLRDEQFF.

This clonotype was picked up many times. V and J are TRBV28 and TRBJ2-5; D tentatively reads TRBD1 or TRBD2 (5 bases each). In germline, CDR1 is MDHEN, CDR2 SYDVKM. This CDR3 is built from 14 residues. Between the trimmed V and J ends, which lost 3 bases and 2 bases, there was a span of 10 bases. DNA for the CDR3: TGTGCCAGCAGTTTTTTCGGGGCTCAAGAGACCCAGTACTTC. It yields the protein CASSFFGAQETQYF.

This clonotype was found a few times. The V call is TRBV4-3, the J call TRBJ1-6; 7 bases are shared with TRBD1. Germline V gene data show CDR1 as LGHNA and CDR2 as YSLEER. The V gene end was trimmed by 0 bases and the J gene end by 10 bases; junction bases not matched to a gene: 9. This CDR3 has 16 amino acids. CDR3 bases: TGCGCCAGCAGCCAAGAACGGACAGGACGTAACTCACCCCTCCACTTT. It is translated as CASSQERTGRNSPLHF.

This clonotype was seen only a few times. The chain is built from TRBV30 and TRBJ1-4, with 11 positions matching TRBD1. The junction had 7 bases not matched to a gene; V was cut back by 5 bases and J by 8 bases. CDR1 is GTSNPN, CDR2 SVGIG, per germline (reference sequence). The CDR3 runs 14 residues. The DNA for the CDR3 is TGTGCCTGGGATACCGGGACAGGGGGAGAAAAACTGTTTTTT. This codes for CAWDTGTGGEKLFF.

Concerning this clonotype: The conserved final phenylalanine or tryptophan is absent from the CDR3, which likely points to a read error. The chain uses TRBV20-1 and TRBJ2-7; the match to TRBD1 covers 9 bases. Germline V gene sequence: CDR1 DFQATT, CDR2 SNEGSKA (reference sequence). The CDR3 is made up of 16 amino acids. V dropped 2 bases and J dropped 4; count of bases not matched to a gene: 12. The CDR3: CSARFEGGQGLYEQYS. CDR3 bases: TGCAGTGCTAGATTCGAGGGGGGACAGGGATTGTACGAGCAGTACTCC.

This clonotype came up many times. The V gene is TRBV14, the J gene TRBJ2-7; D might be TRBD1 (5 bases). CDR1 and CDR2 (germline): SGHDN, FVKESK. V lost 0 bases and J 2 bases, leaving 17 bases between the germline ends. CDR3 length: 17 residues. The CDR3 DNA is TGTGCCAGCAGCCAAGATTTTGCTACAGGTTACACCTACGAGCAGTACTTC. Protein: CASSQDFATGYTYEQYF.

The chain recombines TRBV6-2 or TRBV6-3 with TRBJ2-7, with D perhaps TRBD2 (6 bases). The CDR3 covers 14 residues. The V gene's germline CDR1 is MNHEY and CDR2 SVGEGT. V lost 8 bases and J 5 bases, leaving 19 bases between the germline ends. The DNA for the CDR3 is TGTGCCAGCTCGCAAACCCTAGCGCCGGACGAGCAGTACTTC. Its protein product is CASSQTLAPDEQYF.